The clone carrying this TCR beta chain appeared a single time. Its antigen is currently unknown. Its ends do not fully match the called genes, so a read error is possible. This specimen comes from a study of T cells in Graves' hyperthyroidism and ophthalmopathy. Disease duration was under 3 months in the ophthalmopathy patients, who also had a Clinical Activity Score of at least 3 and a NOSPECS grade of at least 4. Researchers barred patients who had uncontrolled infection, other autoimmune disease, pregnancy or lactation. Diagnoses were made from clinical symptoms, serum measures (thyroxine and TRAb), thyroid ultrasound and orbital computed tomography. This CDR3 has 12 residues. Germline V CDR1 and CDR2: MNHEY, SVGEGT. Study-level results: Model predictions of ophthalmopathy came a median roughly 6.4 months before onset.

TCR beta CDR3 regions were amplified from RNA. Initially, a first-round RT-PCR of the TCR CDR3 employed the HTBI primer set. TCRdb re-called the multiplex PCR reads with MiXCR, one entry per CDR3 protein. The top ten hold around 54% of the sample, which has about half a million distinct CDR3 sequences, about 20% seen once. Material for sequencing was blood. This chain uses TRBV6-2 or TRBV6-3 with TRBJ1-2; D gene uncertain. The receptor was derived from a woman in her seventies with Graves' ophthalmopathy. The CDR3 here is CASSYSARGYAF. The CDR3, as DNA: TGTGCCAGCAGTTACTCAGCGCGCGGCTACGCCTTC.